This T cell receptor (beta chain) originates from a study of T cell responses to AZD1222 COVID-19 vaccine. Regarding this clone: As yet, its antigen is unknown.

Libraries were prepared by immunoSEQ multiplex PCR; TCRdb keeps only in-frame clonotypes and omits some of them. The table has some 140,000 clones, 93% seen once; the top ten hold more than 0.7%. Overall study findings and caveats: All repertoire sampling was performed exclusively after the peak T cell response. Vaccine-associated CD4 TCRs ranged over spike, dominating at 160-218 and 743-854. Clonal diversity was possibly underestimated, and white British individuals and females predominated among donors.

Per the germline V gene, CDR1 is ENHRY and CDR2 is SYGVKD. Trimming stripped 8 bases from V and 3 bases from J, with 7 bases between. The CDR3 has 11 residues. The chain joins TRBV10-3 to TRBJ1-1; no reliable D call. The clonotype was recovered from an adult in good health. Sequencing was performed on peripheral blood, taken on day 0 of AZD1222 vaccination. The chain's CDR3 is CAIRRDTEAFF. The DNA for the CDR3 is TGTGCCATCCGGAGGGACACTGAAGCTTTCTTT.